The T cell receptor beta chain described here comes from a study of neurological immune-mediated disorders. Study-wide results and limits: The absence of any CDR3 amino acid sequence shared by expanded clones across subjects suggests that repertoires were private in all groups.

CDR3 length equals 14 residues. Germline V CDR1 and CDR2: LGHNA, YNFKEQ. V shed 0 bases, J shed 4 bases, and the junction held 0 bases outside the gene matches. In TCRdb, the 5' RACE reads were re-called with MiXCR into one record per CDR3 protein. The sample contains approximately 68,000 distinct CDR3 sequences, approximately 5% of which appear only once. This clonotype has a count of ten or more. Its antigen remains unknown. Unsorted libraries were prepared from 2 million PBMCs held at -80 C. V is TRBV4-2 and J is TRBJ2-1; TRBD2 matches 7 bases. The TCR sequence derives from a woman between 65 and 79 years old with multiple sclerosis. The sequenced material came from PBMCs. The CDR3 is CASSQDGRYNEQFF. CDR3 bases: TGTGCCAGCAGCCAAGACGGGAGGTACAATGAGCAGTTCTTC.